The next 25 T cell receptor beta chains were all read from a single sample in a study of T cells expressing NK-cell markers. Using the 5' RACE reads, TCRdb records one entry per CDR3 protein without DNA. The specimen's table records 150,000 to 180,000 distinct CDR3 sequences. The source material was blood T cells: a sorted CD56 or NKG2C T cell subset, CD4+ or CD8+ T cells, or bulk PBMC T cells (not recorded which). Receptors originate from a woman aged 50 to 60 in good health.

The V and J genes are TRBV20-1 and TRBJ2-5; the TCRdb D gene call, TRBD2, has no DNA to confirm it. The CDR3 consists of 13 residues. Germline values: CDR1 DFQATT, CDR2 SNEGSKA (reference sequence). The CDR3 region is CSARTSGWETQYF.

The chain couples TRBV15 to TRBJ1-1; checking the TCRdb D call of TRBD1 is not possible without DNA. The CDR3 is made up of 16 amino acids. Germline CDR1 and CDR2: LNHNV and YYDKDF (reference sequence). This CDR3 is CATSRRTGTLNTEAFF.

The chain links TRBV7-9 to TRBJ2-3; the TCRdb call, TRBD2, lacks DNA for checking. The germline V gene encodes CDR1 SEHNR and CDR2 FQNEAQ (reference sequence). The CDR3 sequence is 18 residues long. CDR3 amino acids: CASSSDPRALTPTDTQYF.

J is TRBJ1-3 and V is TRBV11-2; TCRdb proposes TRBD1, but this gene call is untestable without DNA. The CDR3 has 13 residues. CDR1 is SGHAT and CDR2 is FQNNGV in the germline V gene. The chain's CDR3 is CASRTVSGNTIYF.

The chain joins TRBV6-5 to TRBJ2-2; as DNA is missing, the TRBD1 call by TCRdb cannot be tested. The CDR3 is 17 amino acids. In germline, CDR1 is MNHEY, CDR2 SVGAGI. The CDR3 protein is CASSWLGDGLFTGELFF.

The chain uses TRBV20-1 and TRBJ1-4. CDR1 and CDR2 from the germline V gene are DFQATT and SNEGSKA (reference sequence). The CDR3 length is 13 residues. The CDR3: CSAREEGREKLFF.

The genes are TRBV15 and TRBJ2-1; TCRdb's D gene call, TRBD2, goes unchecked for lack of DNA. The CDR3 is 15 amino acids. The germline CDR1 and CDR2 sequences are LNHNV and YYDKDF (reference sequence). The CDR3 protein is CATSRDSSGSSEQFF.

This sequence joins TRBV20-1 and TRBJ1-5. CDR1 is DFQATT, CDR2 SNEGSKA, per germline (reference sequence). This CDR3 is built from 13 residues. This CDR3 is CSARDTGKQPQHF.

The gene calls are TRBV5-1 and TRBJ2-5; without DNA, the TCRdb call of TRBD1 cannot be checked. The CDR3 is 11 residues long. The germline CDR1 and CDR2 sequences are SGHRS and YFSETQ. The CDR3 loop is CASSLAGPPNF.

The chain employs TRBV5-1 and TRBJ2-2; TCRdb picks TRBD1, but there is no DNA to check that call. The CDR3 loop spans 14 amino acids. Germline lookup yields CDR1 SGHRS and CDR2 YFSETQ. The CDR3 spells CASSLAYGGGELFF.

This chain connects TRBV27 to TRBJ1-1. Germline-derived CDR1 and CDR2 are MNHEY and SMNVEV (reference sequence). The CDR3 extends over 15 amino acids. CDR3 loop: CASSLSSGEFTEAFF.

The chain links TRBV4-1 to TRBJ1-4; TCRdb indicates TRBD1, and absent DNA this call remains unverified. Germline CDR1 and CDR2: MGHRA and YSYEKL. This CDR3 is built from 14 residues. The CDR3 reads CASSGLGGAEKLFF.

The V call is TRBV10-3, the J call TRBJ2-1; the TRBD1 assignment by TCRdb is unverifiable without DNA. CDR3 size: 14 residues. Germline V gives CDR1 ENHRY, CDR2 SYGVKD. CDR3 protein: CAISETDRYNEQFF.

CDR3 in amino acids: CASSPLASGTYNEQFF. This chain connects TRBV14 to TRBJ2-1; TCRdb lists TRBD2, though no DNA is available to test this call. The length of the CDR3 is 16 residues. CDR1 and CDR2 from the germline V gene are SGHDN and FVKESK.

This chain uses TRBV7-9 with TRBJ1-2; the TCRdb D gene call, TRBD1, has no DNA to confirm it. The CDR3 contains 14 residues. Per the germline V gene, CDR1 is SEHNR and CDR2 is FQNEAQ (reference sequence). The CDR3 sequence is CASSPPGQGAGYTF.

The rearrangement joins TRBV5-6 to TRBJ1-2. CDR3 length equals 16 residues. Germline values: CDR1 SGHDT, CDR2 YYEEEE. The CDR3 loop reads CASSLVAAGVVYGYTF.

The chain has TRBV29-1 and TRBJ2-1; TCRdb's D gene call, TRBD2, goes unchecked for lack of DNA. The CDR3 is 13 residues long. CDR1 is SQVTM, CDR2 ANQGSEA, per germline. CDR3 residues: CSELAGGHNEQFF.

The rearrangement links TRBV11-2 to TRBJ1-2; TCRdb outputs TRBD1, but without DNA this stays unchecked. The CDR3 spans 14 residues. The germline V gene encodes CDR1 SGHAT and CDR2 FQNNGV. The CDR3 here is CASSPPGPNYGYTF.

This chain uses TRBV6-5 with TRBJ2-3; TCRdb's D call of TRBD1 is untestable without DNA. The CDR3 loop spans 14 amino acids. Germline lookup yields CDR1 MNHEY and CDR2 SVGAGI. The chain's CDR3 is CASSYSDYEGELDF.

The chain has TRBV24-1 and TRBJ1-1; as DNA is missing, the TRBD1 call by TCRdb cannot be tested. The length of the CDR3 is 15 residues. Germline CDR1 is KGHDR and CDR2 is SFDVKD. This CDR3 reads CATSEERDIITEAFF.

V gene TRBV12-3 or TRBV12-4 combines with J gene TRBJ2-2; lacking DNA, the TRBD1 call made by TCRdb goes unchecked. This CDR3 is 14 amino acids long. The CDR3 is CASSLQGAIGELFF.

This chain connects TRBV7-3 to TRBJ2-1. The CDR3 runs to 14 residues. The V gene's germline CDR1 is SGHTA and CDR2 FQGTGA. CDR3 loop: CASSLSHPANEQFF.

The gene calls are TRBV12-3 or TRBV12-4 and TRBJ2-3. This CDR3 has 12 residues. The chain's CDR3 is CASKASTDTQYF.

The gene calls are TRBV20-1 and TRBJ2-3; the D call from TCRdb, TRBD1, cannot be confirmed without DNA. The length of the CDR3 is 14 residues. In germline, CDR1 is DFQATT, CDR2 SNEGSKA (reference sequence). CDR3 in amino acids: CSARDLTSGATQYF.

The chain is built from TRBV7-9 and TRBJ2-3; TCRdb's D gene call, TRBD1, goes unchecked for lack of DNA. Germline CDR1 SEHNR, CDR2 FQNEAQ (reference sequence). This CDR3 comprises 17 residues. The CDR3 protein is CASSLGPGQGAGDTQYF.